Sequencing of this TCR beta chain was carried out in a study of blood T cell repertoires in COVID-19. Authors' methods: Reference gene primer amplification gave estimated nucleated cell counts. TCRdb's table, derived via immunoSEQ multiplex PCR, lists solely in-frame clones and lacks some. Clone size and V and J calls were adopted from that table, with D and trimming inferred from the DNA. The sample includes about 70,000 clones, 65% to 90% of them seen just once. The V gene end was trimmed by 0 bases and the J gene end by 5 bases; junction bases not matched to a gene: 12. This CDR3 contains 17 residues. The germline gives CDR1 KGHSH, CDR2 LQKENI.

Specimen: peripheral blood. This sequence joins TRBV18 and TRBJ2-5; TRBD1 agrees at 7 bases. The sequence came from a man at least 80 years old with acute or convalescent COVID-19. The CDR3 sequence: CASSPPKRTGARETQYF. CDR3 coding DNA: TGTGCCAGCTCACCACCGAAAAGAACAGGGGCGAGGGAGACCCAGTACTTC. Based on the CDR3 plus reference TRBV18 and TRBJ2-5, the full variable domain is NAGVMQNPRHLVRRRGQEARLRCSPMKGHSHVYWYRQLPEEGLKFMVYLQKENIIDESGMPKERFSAEFPKEGPSILRIQQVVRGDSAAYFCASSPPKRTGARETQYFGPGTRLLVL.